The entry that follows covers one TCR beta chain sequence. This specimen belongs to a study of CD8 T cells in Susac syndrome. An input of 0.5 to 1 ug of RNA was subjected to reverse transcription using random hexamers. TCRdb processed the immunoSEQ multiplex PCR reads anew with MiXCR; each CDR3 protein has one entry. The sample has about 150,000 distinct CDR3 sequences, roughly 94% seen once. The sequence was obtained from a human donor with multiple sclerosis. Sequenced input: CD8+ T cells from PBMCs.

In DNA form, the CDR3 reads TGCAGTGCCAGGGGGACCGCCGGGACGGAGCAGTTCTTC. As protein: CSARGTAGTEQFF. The rearrangement uses TRBV20-1 and TRBJ2-1, with 7 bases aligning to TRBD1. The trim removed 6 bases at V and 10 bases at J, leaving 12 bases unmatched. This CDR3 spans 13 amino acids. The germline V gene has CDR1 DFQATT and CDR2 SNEGSKA (reference sequence).